Below, 32 T cell receptor beta chains from the same sample are listed, as sequenced in a study of CD8 T cells in ankylosing spondylitis. TCRdb processed the 5' RACE reads anew with MiXCR; each CDR3 protein has one entry. Of roughly 220,000 distinct CDR3 sequences listed, over 9.5% were seen once; the top ten hold about a fifth. The sample comprised blood, either unsorted or a sorted T cell fraction (not recorded which). These receptors originate from a male donor with ankylosing spondylitis or in good health (not recorded which).

This clonotype was recorded at least ten times. The rearrangement uses TRBV10-3 and TRBJ1-1, with a tentative D call TRBD1 (5 bases). Trimming stripped 6 bases from V and 5 bases from J, with 16 bases between. Germline V gene lookup returns CDR1 ENHRY and CDR2 SYGVKD. CDR3 length: 14 residues. Here the CDR3 reads CAISSGIGRTEAFF. The CDR3 nucleotides are TGTGCCATCAGCTCAGGGATTGGAAGGACTGAAGCTTTCTTT.

The sample holds a few counts of this clonotype. This sequence joins TRBV24-1 and TRBJ2-3; 7 bases agree with TRBD1. In germline, CDR1 is KGHDR, CDR2 SFDVKD. Trimming cost V 10 bases and J 2 bases; bases outside gene matches: 5. The CDR3 runs to 13 residues. The CDR3, as DNA: TGTGCCACTCTTGGACAGGCCACAGATACGCAGTATTTT. Protein product: CATLGQATDTQYF.

This clonotype was seen repeatedly, ten times or more. This CDR3 is CSGLAGSDTQYF. The CDR3 coding sequence is TGCAGTGGTTTAGCGGGGTCAGATACGCAGTATTTT. V and J are TRBV20-1 and TRBJ2-3; 8 nucleotides agree with TRBD2. Losses at the gene ends were 7 bases for V and 4 bases for J; bases not matched to a gene: 4. Germline V gene data show CDR1 as DFQATT and CDR2 as SNEGSKA (reference sequence). This CDR3 region has 12 residues.

The rearrangement links TRBV7-3 to TRBJ1-2; no firm D call. Trimming stripped 8 bases from V and 2 bases from J, with 9 bases between. This CDR3 is built from 12 residues. Germline V CDR1 and CDR2: SGHTA, FQGTGA. The CDR3 DNA is TGTGCCAGCGGGAGCTCAAACTATGGCTACACCTTC. As protein: CASGSSNYGYTF.

This clonotype was seen at least ten times. The chain carries TRBV7-9 and TRBJ2-5; 10 bases are shared with TRBD2. Unmatched junction bases numbered 9, after V lost 5 bases and J lost 3 bases. Germline lookup yields CDR1 SEHNR and CDR2 FQNEAQ (reference sequence). This CDR3 has 16 amino acids. This CDR3 reads CASSPWTSGFEETQYF. The CDR3, as DNA: TGTGCCAGCAGCCCTTGGACTAGCGGATTTGAAGAGACCCAGTACTTC. Complete variable domain (other parts from reference TRBV7-9 and TRBJ2-5): DTGVSQNPRHKITKRGQNVTFRCDPISEHNRLYWYRQTLGQGPEFLTYFQNEAQLEKSRLLSDRFSAERPKGSFSTLEIQRTEQGDSAMYLCASSPWTSGFEETQYFGPGTRLLVL.

This clonotype was seen ten or more times. The chain couples TRBV5-4 to TRBJ1-2; D is perhaps TRBD1 (6 bases). The CDR3 totals 13 residues. The V end lost 0 bases, the J end lost 6 bases, and 9 bases lay between the germline ends. Germline V CDR1 and CDR2: SGHNT, YYREEE (reference sequence). DNA of the CDR3: TGTGCCAGCAGCTTGGCAGGGGCGGATGGCTACACCTTC. This translates into CASSLAGADGYTF.

This clonotype has more than one count but fewer than ten. V usage is TRBV20-1 and J usage is TRBJ2-5, with D maybe TRBD2 (7 bases). From germline, CDR1 is DFQATT and CDR2 SNEGSKA (reference sequence). The CDR3 length is 14 residues. Trimming took off 4 bases at V and 7 bases at J, with 19 bases between the two ends. The CDR3 nucleotides are TGCAGTGCTAAAACGCGGGGGCCAGGGGTGACCCAGTACTTC. Its translation: CSAKTRGPGVTQYF.

This clonotype was picked up many times. This chain links TRBV5-1 with TRBJ2-5, with 10 positions matching TRBD2. Germline-derived CDR1 and CDR2 are SGHRS and YFSETQ. J was trimmed by 1 base and V by 4 bases; bases with no gene match: 4. The CDR3 is made up of 15 amino acids. The chain's CDR3 is CASSPGLASQETQYF. The CDR3 coding sequence is TGCGCCAGCAGCCCGGGACTAGCGTCCCAAGAGACCCAGTACTTC.

In this sample, this clonotype turned up many times. This chain joins TRBV10-3 and TRBJ1-2; 11 bases align to TRBD1. This CDR3 spans 14 amino acids. Germline V CDR1 and CDR2: ENHRY, SYGVKD. With V trimmed by 5 bases and J by 7 bases, 6 bases remained unmatched. CDR3 in DNA: TGTGCCATCAGTCCCGGGACAGGGGGAATTGGCTACACCTTC. Its translation: CAISPGTGGIGYTF.

This clonotype was detected only a few times. The V gene is TRBV5-6, the J gene TRBJ2-7; tentatively, D is TRBD2 (6 bases). CDR1 SGHDT and CDR2 YYEEEE come from the germline V gene. This CDR3 has 13 residues. V was shortened by 4 bases and J by 1 base, with 9 bases between the two germline ends. The CDR3 DNA reads TGTGCCAGCAGCGCGGGGATTTCCTACGAGCAGTACTTC. This sequence encodes CASSAGISYEQYF.

This chain links TRBV5-1 with TRBJ2-3, with a possible D match to TRBD2 (5 bases). The CDR3 sequence is 16 residues long. Germline lookup yields CDR1 SGHRS and CDR2 YFSETQ. Deletions cut 0 bases from V and 3 bases from J, with 14 bases between. DNA of the CDR3: TGCGCCAGCAGCTTGGAACCCGGGGAAGGTACAGATACGCAGTATTTT. This sequence encodes CASSLEPGEGTDTQYF.

This clonotype showed up many times. The chain has TRBV9 and TRBJ2-3, with 9 positions matching TRBD2. This CDR3 spans 17 amino acids. The trim removed 2 bases at V and 3 bases at J, leaving 10 bases unmatched. CDR1 and CDR2 from the germline V gene are SGDLS and YYNGEE. CDR3 sequence reads: CASSVPEERGETDTQYF. CDR3 coding DNA: TGTGCCAGCAGCGTCCCCGAGGAGCGGGGGGAAACAGATACGCAGTATTTT.

This clonotype was observed at least ten times. The chain uses TRBV5-1 and TRBJ1-3; D gene ambiguous. The CDR3 is made up of 15 amino acids. CDR1 SGHRS and CDR2 YFSETQ come from the germline V gene. V lost 0 bases to trimming and J lost 5 bases, with 12 bases between them. DNA of the CDR3: TGCGCCAGCAGCTTGGGAACCGGGCCCCGAAACACCATATATTTT. Translated: CASSLGTGPRNTIYF.

The sample holds many counts of this clonotype. The chain recombines TRBV7-2 with TRBJ1-1; D unresolved. CDR3 length equals 15 residues. Looked up from germline, CDR1 is SGHTA and CDR2 is FQGNSA. Trimming cost V 6 bases and J 3 bases, with 17 bases left between them. The CDR3 spells CASRRPGHADTEAFF. In DNA, the CDR3 is TGTGCCAGCAGACGTCCGGGTCACGCGGACACTGAAGCTTTCTTT. The full variable domain, completed using reference TRBV7-2 and TRBJ1-1, is GAGVSQSPSNKVTEKGKDVELRCDPISGHTALYWYRQSLGQGLEFLIYFQGNSAPDKSGLPSDRFSAERTGGSVSTLTIQRTQQEDSAVYLCASRRPGHADTEAFFGQGTRLTVV.

The rearrangement links TRBV2 to TRBJ1-2; D remains unclear. The germline V gene encodes CDR1 SNHLY and CDR2 FYNNEI. The CDR3 extends over 15 amino acids. Trimming removed 0 bases from V and 4 bases from J, with 12 bases in between. CDR3 loop: CASSEAGNPSYGYTF. Written as DNA, the CDR3 is TGTGCCAGCAGTGAAGCGGGGAACCCTTCCTATGGCTACACCTTC. The variable domain in full, completed from reference TRBV2 and TRBJ1-2, reads EPEVTQTPSHQVTQMGQEVILRCVPISNHLYFYWYRQILGQKVEFLVSFYNNEISEKSEIFDDQFSVERPDGSNFTLKIRSTKLEDSAMYFCASSEAGNPSYGYTFGSGTRLTVV.

The genes are TRBV6-5 and TRBJ2-3; 13 nucleotides align to TRBD2. CDR1 MNHEY and CDR2 SVGAGI come from the germline V gene. The junction had 6 bases not matched to a gene; V was cut back by 3 bases and J by 6 bases. The CDR3 totals 16 residues. The CDR3 reads CASSYGRTSGGDTQYF. Written as DNA, the CDR3 is TGTGCCAGCAGTTATGGGCGGACTAGCGGGGGCGATACGCAGTATTTT.

This clonotype was detected ten times or more. The chain employs TRBV12-3 or TRBV12-4 and TRBJ2-7; the match to TRBD1 covers 10 bases. The CDR3 is made up of 14 amino acids. J gave up 6 bases and V 8 bases, and 10 bases lay outside the gene matches. The CDR3 bases are TGTGCCAGCGGACACGGGACAGGGGTCTCCGAGCAGTACTTC. Its protein is CASGHGTGVSEQYF.

This clonotype was observed a few times. The chain joins TRBV5-8 to TRBJ1-2, with D possibly TRBD1 on 6 matching bases. The V end lost 0 bases, the J end lost 7 bases, and 16 bases lay between the germline ends. CDR3 length: 15 residues. Germline CDR1 SGHTS, CDR2 YDEGEE. Here the CDR3 DNA reads TGTGCCAGCAGCTTGGAACTCAGGACAGCGTCTGGCTACACCTTC. Protein product: CASSLELRTASGYTF.

This chain connects TRBV6-1 to TRBJ1-5; D call uncertain. The CDR3 extends over 12 amino acids. Germline-derived CDR1 and CDR2 are MNHNS and SASEGT. The V end lost 10 bases, the J end lost 6 bases, and 13 bases lay between the germline ends. CDR3 loop: CATRGSGQPQHF. In DNA form, the CDR3 reads TGTGCCACACGGGGATCTGGTCAGCCCCAGCATTTT.

A few counts support this clonotype. An end of the junction differs from the germline gene, which may be a read error. The chain uses TRBV7-2 and TRBJ2-3; 10 positions match TRBD2. This CDR3 spans 12 amino acids. CDR1 is SGHTA and CDR2 is FQGNSA in the germline V gene. CDR3 residues: CASSLASGGPHF. The CDR3 coding sequence is TGTGCCAGCAGCTTAGCTAGCGGGGGGCCCCATTTT.

This clonotype was found many times. V gene TRBV6-5 combines with J gene TRBJ2-1; D not resolved. Trimming left V 5 bases short and J 5 bases short, with 7 bases between. This CDR3 comprises 12 residues. Per the germline V gene, CDR1 is MNHEY and CDR2 is SVGAGI. CDR3 coding DNA: TGTGCCAGCAGTGCTGGAGACAATGAGCAGTTCTTC. Translation: CASSAGDNEQFF.

This clonotype was seen repeatedly, ten times or more. The chain uses TRBV5-1 and TRBJ2-1, with D possibly TRBD2 on 5 matching bases. Trimming removed 4 bases from V and 0 bases from J, with 5 bases in between. From germline, CDR1 is SGHRS and CDR2 YFSETQ. There are 13 residues in the CDR3. CDR3 amino acids: CASSRDSYNEQFF. In DNA form, the CDR3 reads TGCGCCAGCAGCCGGGACTCCTACAATGAGCAGTTCTTC.

This CDR3 reads CASNGGQTYEQYF. Written as DNA, the CDR3 is TGTGCCAGCAACGGGGGGCAAACCTACGAGCAGTACTTC. J is TRBJ2-7 and V is TRBV2; possible D gene TRBD2, 7 bases. Trimming left V 7 bases short and J 2 bases short, with 12 bases between. There are 13 residues in the CDR3. The germline gives CDR1 SNHLY, CDR2 FYNNEI.

In its sample, this clonotype was seen many times. The rearrangement uses TRBV5-5 and TRBJ1-5; D perhaps matches TRBD1 (5 bases). This CDR3 spans 14 amino acids. The V and J ends lost 4 bases and 6 bases respectively, with 14 bases between them. Germline V gene lookup returns CDR1 SGHKS and CDR2 YYEKEE (reference sequence). CDR3 residues: CASSSRGTLQPQHF. DNA of the CDR3: TGTGCCAGCAGCAGCCGGGGGACCCTTCAGCCCCAGCATTTT.

In this sample, this clonotype turned up many times. This rearrangement joins TRBV29-1 to TRBJ2-7; 8 nucleotides match TRBD2. Germline V gene lookup returns CDR1 SQVTM and CDR2 ANQGSEA. The CDR3 has 11 residues. V trimming: 5 bases; J trimming: 9 bases; junction bases outside the gene matches: 6. DNA for the CDR3: TGCAGCGTTCGGCGGGGGGTTTCGCAGTACTTC. As protein: CSVRRGVSQYF.

Notes on this clonotype: Since a much larger clone is just one base distant, this may be a read error. It is unclear where the CDR3 begins or ends on the DNA, so no DNA is shown, and the CDR3 is as TCRdb lists it. The rearrangement joins TRBV20-1 to TRBJ1-2. The V gene's germline CDR1 is DFQATT and CDR2 SNEGSKA (reference sequence). The CDR3 is 13 residues long, counting both termini. The CDR3 reads CSANLLGNYGCTF.

The V call is TRBV14, the J call TRBJ2-5; 7 positions agree with TRBD2. Germline V CDR1 and CDR2: SGHDN, FVKESK. This CDR3 spans 13 amino acids. V was pared by 0 bases and J by 11 bases, with 6 bases of the junction left unmatched. CDR3 sequence: CASSQDGGRRQYF. The CDR3 DNA reads TGTGCCAGCAGCCAAGACGGGGGGAGACGGCAGTACTTC.

This clonotype appeared many times. The chain uses TRBV20-1 and TRBJ2-6, with D hard to call. Deletions cut 0 bases from V and 0 bases from J, with 3 bases between. Germline V gene lookup returns CDR1 DFQATT and CDR2 SNEGSKA (reference sequence). The CDR3 loop spans 14 amino acids. This chain's CDR3 is CSARDPSGANVLTF. For the CDR3, the DNA is TGCAGTGCTAGAGATCCCTCTGGGGCCAACGTCCTGACTTTC.

This clonotype was seen ten or more times. The chain couples TRBV6-4 to TRBJ2-3; 9 bases map to TRBD2. Germline V gives CDR1 MRHNA, CDR2 SNTAGT. The CDR3 loop spans 15 amino acids. With 6 bases clipped from V and 4 bases from J, the junction kept 8 bases outside the gene matches. The CDR3 spells CASRTSSGGSDTQYF. Written as DNA, the CDR3 is TGTGCCAGCAGAACCTCCAGCGGGGGGTCAGATACGCAGTATTTT.

This clonotype was seen at least ten times. The chain couples TRBV12-3 or TRBV12-4 to TRBJ1-5, with D possibly being TRBD1 (5 bases). There are 14 residues in the CDR3. V lost 6 bases and J 1 base, leaving 10 bases between the germline ends. CDR3 sequence reads: CASRGVLSNQPQHF. The CDR3 DNA follows: TGTGCCAGCAGAGGGGTCTTAAGCAATCAGCCCCAGCATTTT.

This clonotype was counted many times. The chain is built from TRBV5-1 and TRBJ2-5, with 10 bases that match TRBD1. There are 15 residues in the CDR3. Germline CDR1 is SGHRS and CDR2 is YFSETQ. Unmatched junction bases numbered 4, after V lost 0 bases and J lost 5 bases. CDR3 bases: TGCGCCAGCAGCTTGGGACAGGGGGCTGGGGAGACCCAGTACTTC. Translated, it gives CASSLGQGAGETQYF. The full variable domain, in which reference TRBV5-1 and TRBJ2-5 provide the parts outside the CDR3, is KAGVTQTPRYLIKTRGQQVTLSCSPISGHRSVSWYQQTPGQGLQFLFEYFSETQRNKGNFPGRFSGRQFSNSRSEMNVSTLELGDSALYLCASSLGQGAGETQYFGPGTRLLVL.

This clonotype came up a few times. V usage is TRBV6-1 and J usage is TRBJ1-3; D remains unclear. The CDR3 loop spans 15 amino acids. Germline CDR1 reads MNHNS; CDR2 reads SASEGT. V lost 6 bases, J lost 0 bases, and 12 bases lay in between. The chain's CDR3 is CASSLSGFSGNTIYF. CDR3 DNA sequence: TGTGCCAGCAGCTTGTCGGGATTCTCTGGAAACACCATATATTTT.